The clone carrying this TCR beta chain was detected only a few times. Template material for amplifying TCR beta CDR3 regions consisted of RNA transcripts. Researchers ran a first-round RT-PCR on the TCR CDR3 using the HTBI primer set. TCRdb called the multiplex PCR reads again in MiXCR, with one record for every CDR3 protein. The profile shows about 720,000 distinct CDR3 sequences, 16% of them singletons. The ends were cut back, 2 bases at V and 4 bases at J, with 14 bases in the middle. CDR3 length equals 15 residues. The data derive from a study of T cells in Graves' hyperthyroidism and ophthalmopathy.

The receptor was isolated from a young man with Graves' hyperthyroidism. The V gene is TRBV12-3 or TRBV12-4, the J gene TRBJ1-2, with D perhaps matching TRBD1 (6 bases). Sequencing input: blood. The CDR3 nucleotides are TGTGCCAGCAGTTTACCCCAGGGGATCCTCTATGGCTACACCTTC. Protein: CASSLPQGILYGYTF.